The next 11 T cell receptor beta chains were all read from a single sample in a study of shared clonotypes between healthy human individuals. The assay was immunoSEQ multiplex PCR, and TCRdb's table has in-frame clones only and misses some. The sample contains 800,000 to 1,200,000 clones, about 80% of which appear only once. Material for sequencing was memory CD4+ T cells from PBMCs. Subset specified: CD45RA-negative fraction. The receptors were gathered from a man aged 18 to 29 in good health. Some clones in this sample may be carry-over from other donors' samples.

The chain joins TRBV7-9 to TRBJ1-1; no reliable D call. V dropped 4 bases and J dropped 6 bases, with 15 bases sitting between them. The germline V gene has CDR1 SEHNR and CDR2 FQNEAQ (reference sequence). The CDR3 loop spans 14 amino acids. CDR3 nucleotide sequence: TGTGCCAGCAGCTACTCGGACCGGCCCCCTGAAGCTTTCTTT. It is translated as CASSYSDRPPEAFF.

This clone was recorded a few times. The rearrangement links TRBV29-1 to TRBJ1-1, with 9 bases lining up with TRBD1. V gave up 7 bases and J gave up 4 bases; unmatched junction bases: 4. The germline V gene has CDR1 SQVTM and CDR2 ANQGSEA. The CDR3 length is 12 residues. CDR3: CSARTGATEAFF. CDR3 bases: TGCAGCGCTCGGACAGGGGCCACTGAAGCTTTCTTT. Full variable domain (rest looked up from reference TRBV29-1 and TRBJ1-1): SAVISQKPSRDICQRGTSLTIQCQVDSQVTMMFWYRQQPGQSLTLIATANQGSEATYESGFVIDKFPISRPNLTFSTLTVSNMSPEDSSIYLCSARTGATEAFFGQGTRLTVV.

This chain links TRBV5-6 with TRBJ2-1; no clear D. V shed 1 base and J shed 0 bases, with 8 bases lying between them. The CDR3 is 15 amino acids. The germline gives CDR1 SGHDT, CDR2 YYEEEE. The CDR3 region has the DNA TGTGCCAGCAGCTTGCGACCGAGCTCCTACAATGAGCAGTTCTTC. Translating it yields CASSLRPSSYNEQFF.

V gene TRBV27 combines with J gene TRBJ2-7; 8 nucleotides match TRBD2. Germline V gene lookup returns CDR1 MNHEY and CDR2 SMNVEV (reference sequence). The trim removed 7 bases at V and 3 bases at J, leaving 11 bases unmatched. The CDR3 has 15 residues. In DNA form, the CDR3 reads TGTGCCAGCAAAGCCCTGAGCGGGAGAGTCTACGAGCAGTACTTC. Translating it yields CASKALSGRVYEQYF.

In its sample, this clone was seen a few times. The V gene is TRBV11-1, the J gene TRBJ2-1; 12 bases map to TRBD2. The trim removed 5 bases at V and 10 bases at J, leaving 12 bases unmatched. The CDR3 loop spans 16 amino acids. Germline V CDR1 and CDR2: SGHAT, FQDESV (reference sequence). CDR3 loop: CASSLGLAGRGREQFF. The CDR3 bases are TGTGCCAGCAGCCTAGGACTAGCGGGACGTGGGCGGGAGCAGTTCTTC.

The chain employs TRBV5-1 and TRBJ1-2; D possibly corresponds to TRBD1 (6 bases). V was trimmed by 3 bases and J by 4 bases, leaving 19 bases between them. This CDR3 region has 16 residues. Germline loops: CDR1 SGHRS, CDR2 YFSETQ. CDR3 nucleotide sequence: TGCGCCAGCAGCTCCGGCCCTCAGGGGACAACCTATGGCTACACCTTC. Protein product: CASSSGPQGTTYGYTF.

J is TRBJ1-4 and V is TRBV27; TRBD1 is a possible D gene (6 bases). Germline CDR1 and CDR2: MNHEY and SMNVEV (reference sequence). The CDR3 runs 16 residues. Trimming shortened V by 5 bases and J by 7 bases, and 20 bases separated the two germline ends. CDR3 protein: CASSRGTGTWSEKLFF. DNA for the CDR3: TGTGCCAGCAGTAGGGGAACCGGGACATGGAGTGAAAAACTGTTTTTT. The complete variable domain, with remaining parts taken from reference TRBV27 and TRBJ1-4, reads EAQVTQNPRYLITVTGKKLTVTCSQNMNHEYMSWYRQDPGLGLRQIYYSMNVEVTDKGDVPEGYKVSRKEKRNFPLILESPSPNQTSLYFCASSRGTGTWSEKLFFGSGTQLSVL.

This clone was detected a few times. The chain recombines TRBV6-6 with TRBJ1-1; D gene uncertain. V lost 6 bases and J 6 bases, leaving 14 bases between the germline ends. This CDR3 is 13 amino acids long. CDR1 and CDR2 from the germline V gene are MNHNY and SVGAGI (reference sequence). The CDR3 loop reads CASSSLVFAEAFF. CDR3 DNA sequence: TGTGCCAGCAGCTCCCTAGTTTTCGCTGAAGCTTTCTTT.

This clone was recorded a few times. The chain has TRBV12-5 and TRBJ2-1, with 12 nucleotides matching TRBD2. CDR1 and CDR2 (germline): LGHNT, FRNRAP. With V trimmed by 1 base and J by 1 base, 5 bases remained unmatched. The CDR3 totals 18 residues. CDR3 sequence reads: CASGLDRTSGASYNEQFF. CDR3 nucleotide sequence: TGTGCTAGTGGTTTGGACCGGACTAGCGGGGCATCCTACAATGAGCAGTTCTTC.

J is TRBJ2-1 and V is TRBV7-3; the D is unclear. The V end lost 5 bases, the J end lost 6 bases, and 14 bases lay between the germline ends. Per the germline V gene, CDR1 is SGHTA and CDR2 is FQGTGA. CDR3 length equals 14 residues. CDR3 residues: CASSGGLFVNEQFF. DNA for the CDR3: TGTGCCAGCAGCGGCGGTCTTTTTGTCAATGAGCAGTTCTTC.

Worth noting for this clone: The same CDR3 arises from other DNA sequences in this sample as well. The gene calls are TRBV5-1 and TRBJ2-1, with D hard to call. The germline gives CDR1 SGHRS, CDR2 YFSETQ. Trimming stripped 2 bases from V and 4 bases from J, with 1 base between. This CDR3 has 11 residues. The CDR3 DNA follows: TGCGCCAGCAGCTTTTACAATGAGCAGTTCTTC. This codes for CASSFYNEQFF.